The 8 T cell receptor beta chains below were found in one sample sequenced in a study of T cell repertoires in cytomegalovirus infection (dated by TCRdb to about 2019). TCRdb shows the sequencer as Illumina HiSeq 1500. The public reads were reprocessed in TCRdb via fastp at Q25 and MiXCR, keeping in-frame beta chains. Each record represents a unique CDR3 protein, reported with the most common genes and DNA among its rows. The sample table shows hundreds of thousands of distinct CDR3 sequences, and roughly 43% are seen once. About 45% of the sample is in the top ten clones. These receptors have no known antigen. The sample's treatment or condition label, in plain terms: in vitro stimulation with specific CMV peptide epitopes to enrich CMV-specific T cells. The sequencing used cultured PBMCs, collected from culture after CMV antigen stimulation. The source of these receptors is a human donor in good health (CMV status not recorded). Some clones in this sample may be carry-over from other donors' samples.

Points on this clonotype: An end of the junction differs from the germline gene, which may be a read error. The chain employs TRBV7-2 and TRBJ2-2; D is possibly TRBD2 (5 bases). Germline CDR1 is SGHTA and CDR2 is FQGNSA. The CDR3 is made up of 15 amino acids. For the CDR3, the DNA is TGTGCCAGCAGCTTGAGGTTAAAGAACACCGGGGAGCTGGTTTTT. This gives the protein CASSLRLKNTGELVF.

This clonotype was found a few times. The chain recombines TRBV19 with TRBJ1-4, with D possibly matching TRBD1 (6 bases). Germline loops: CDR1 LNHDA, CDR2 SQIVND (reference sequence). The CDR3 extends over 12 amino acids. V was pared by 4 bases and J by 14 bases, with 14 bases between. The CDR3 nucleotides read TGTGCCAGTAGTACCCGGACAGACTGGCTGTTTTTT. This encodes CASSTRTDWLFF.

The chain carries TRBV18 and TRBJ1-1, with a possible D match to TRBD1 (5 bases). The V and J ends lost 6 bases and 4 bases respectively, with 18 bases between them. This CDR3 has 15 amino acids. The germline CDR1 and CDR2 sequences are KGHSH and LQKENI. CDR3 DNA sequence: TGTGCCAGCTCCGAAGGTTGGGGCGGTTCCACTGAAGCTTTCTTT. This sequence encodes CASSEGWGGSTEAFF.

This clonotype was picked up a small number of times. V gene TRBV19 combines with J gene TRBJ1-1, with TRBD1 identical over 8 bases. Germline assignment: CDR1 LNHDA and CDR2 SQIVND (reference sequence). The CDR3 is 13 amino acids. V lost 4 bases to trimming and J lost 6 bases; unmatched junction nucleotides: 4. This CDR3 reads CASSTTGGAEAFF. As DNA, the CDR3 is TGTGCCAGTAGTACAACAGGGGGTGCTGAAGCTTTCTTT.

V gene TRBV2 combines with J gene TRBJ2-3, with D maybe TRBD2 (6 bases). Trimming cost V 7 bases and J 0 bases, with 17 bases left between them. Germline loops: CDR1 SNHLY, CDR2 FYNNEI. The CDR3 totals 16 residues. CDR3 in DNA: TGTGCCAGCAAGGGGCCTCGGGGGATAAGCACAGATACGCAGTATTTT. It yields the protein CASKGPRGISTDTQYF.

The J gene is TRBJ2-7, the V gene TRBV7-2; D call uncertain. V dropped 4 bases and J dropped 1 base, with 11 bases sitting between them. CDR3 length: 14 amino acids. CDR1 SGHTA and CDR2 FQGNSA come from the germline V gene. The CDR3 sequence: CASSSPYGSYEQYF. CDR3 DNA sequence: TGTGCCAGCAGCTCCCCGTACGGTTCCTACGAGCAGTACTTC.

This clonotype was counted once. One end of the junction is discordant with germline, which a read error may explain. The genes are TRBV4-1 and TRBJ2-5, with 10 positions matching TRBD2. Germline values: CDR1 MGHRA, CDR2 YSYEKL. The CDR3 length is 17 residues. The CDR3 sequence: CASSQDGERGGGETQYF. DNA for the CDR3: TGTGCCAGCAGCCAAGACGGGGAGCGGGGGGGCGGAGAGACCCAGTACTTC.

This clonotype was observed many times. The gene calls are TRBV7-2 and TRBJ1-1; no definite D call. Deletions cut 5 bases from V and 1 base from J, with 8 bases between. This CDR3 region has 13 residues. Germline values: CDR1 SGHTA, CDR2 FQGNSA. The CDR3, as DNA: TGTGCCAGCAGCCCCGGCCCGAACACTGAAGCTTTCTTT. It is translated as CASSPGPNTEAFF.